The subject of this entry is one TCR beta chain. The antigen this receptor binds is unknown. Base qualities were left out, and no much larger clone turns up one base away. This record comes from a study of graft-versus-host responses after intestinal transplantation (dated by TCRdb to 2020 to 2023). About the full investigation: The transplants that recipients got were multivisceral, liver-intestinal, or isolated intestinal. A peak of at least 4% donor T cells among recipient peripheral blood mononuclear cells was the definition used for donor T cell macrochimerism. The cohort enrolled roughly 25 intestinal transplant recipients including one retransplant, and a few patients lacking pretransplant specimens were excluded. Bulk TCR-beta CDR3 sequencing was used to track graft-versus-host and host-versus-graft alloreactive T cell clones in the graft, circulation and bone marrow after intestinal transplantation. Instead of going to the commercial service, samples from a few later patients were sequenced in-house on an Illumina MiSeq and processed with MiXCR. To identify alloreactive clones, pre-transplant mixed lymphocyte reaction products were sequenced and then compared with unstimulated pre-transplant donor and recipient T cells. Every recipient was given anti-thymocyte globulin induction, then maintenance tacrolimus and steroids for approximately 3 years.

The library relied on the immunoSEQ multiplex PCR assay. For most patients, genomic DNA was isolated with the Qiagen DNeasy Blood and Tissue Kit and sent frozen to Adaptive Biotechnologies for TCR sequencing. For most patients, genomic DNA was subjected to high-throughput TCR-beta CDR3 sequencing by Adaptive Biotechnologies. The paper's data handling went like this. Adaptive's ImmunoSEQ software supplied the TCR sequencing data for around 19 patients, while MiXCR and VDJtools were used to process a few other patients. To correct CD4 versus CD8 sorting errors, sequences present in both subsets at a frequency ratio below 5:1 were removed. Because the origin of CDR3 nucleotide sequences shared between donor and recipient could not be assigned, those sequences were removed. At least 2-fold expansion over unstimulated cells and a minimum CFSE-low frequency of 0.002% (template counts) or 0.001% (read counts) were required for clones to be classified as alloreactive. A clone was considered mappable if detected in the sequenced pre-transplant spleen, lymph node, or MLR CFSE-low populations of the donor or recipient. The cumulative frequency of alloreactive clones was calculated as a percentage of all sequences, weighted by copy number. Entries here come from immuneACCESS through TCRdb and include only in-frame sequences with V and J called. Some clones fail to appear in such tables; in the studies checked, an unresolved V gene covers under half of the shortfall, and the cause of the remainder is unknown. The V and J calls and the clone size are those of that table, but D and trimming were determined from the DNA. For this sample there are about 120,000 clones; around nine tenths appear just once. 0.18% of the sample lies in the top ten.

What the time point label conveys for this sample: cells obtained before transplantation from donor or recipient. CD3+CD4+ and CD3+CD8+ populations were FACS-sorted from unstimulated pre-transplant donor and recipient cells taken from spleen or lymph nodes. V has 4 bases trimmed and J has 3 bases trimmed; junction bases matching no gene number 12. CDR1 and CDR2, per the germline V gene, are MNHNS and SASEGT. The CDR3 spans 18 residues, from the cysteine through the phenylalanine. Left in the record is the CDR3 DNA by itself, 54 bases read in frame from the first base. Overall study outcomes, separate from this receptor: Early after transplant, declines in HvG clones were associated with peak levels of circulating GvH clones. In patients with donor T cell macrochimerism, the allografts had high GvH to HvG T cell clonal ratios. GvH clones turned up in recipient bone marrow, with some appearing earlier in ileal mucosa or blood, a pattern consistent with an intestinal mucosal origin. The relatively low number and heterogeneity of intestinal transplant patients limited the conclusions.

The sequence is built from TRBV6-1 and TRBJ2-3; TRBD2 aligns with 11 central bases. This TCR was sampled from a human donor who received an intestinal transplant. The material sequenced was unstimulated CD4+ T cells sorted from spleen or lymph node cells, taken before intestinal transplant. The CDR3: CASSGLRLAGMRTDTQYF. The DNA sequence is TGTGCCAGCAGTGGACTCCGACTAGCGGGAATGAGGACAGATACGCAGTATTTT.